This T cell receptor beta chain was identified during a study of blood T cells in healthy people across ages. Study information: Through template switching, about one barcoded beta molecule was captured per two T cells, as measured in model experiments.

A remark on this clonotype: Its antigen is undetermined.

A second PCR, run for about 6 to 11 cycles, used a sample-barcoded 5' primer plus a J-beta primer mix. TCRdb fed the 5' RACE reads into MiXCR, producing one record per CDR3 protein. The data hold roughly 1.5 million distinct CDR3 sequences, with approximately 43% observed a single time. General study findings and limits: Versus aged donors, long-lived donors had higher diversity and more naive CD4+ cells. Observed TCR beta diversity showed a strong correlation with the percentage of naive T cells as measured by flow cytometry.

The CDR3 spans 18 residues. Germline V gene data show CDR1 as LGHNA and CDR2 as YSLEER. Trimming cost V 2 bases and J 7 bases; bases outside gene matches: 11. The sequenced sample was blood. This TCR was sampled from a woman aged 18-30 years in good health. This sequence joins TRBV4-3 and TRBJ2-2; TRBD2 agrees at 12 bases. The CDR3 DNA reads as TGCGCCAGCAGCCAAATGCCGACTAGCGGGAGACCGGGCGGGGAGCTGTTTTTT. Translation: CASSQMPTSGRPGGELFF.